Below, 18 T cell receptor beta chains from the same sample are listed, as sequenced in a study of early T cells in non-severe SARS-CoV-2 infection. In TCRdb, the 5' RACE reads were re-called with MiXCR into one record per CDR3 protein. The table lists 60,000 to 75,000 distinct CDR3 sequences, roughly 11% of them singletons. Sequences were derived from whole blood, sampled at baseline. These receptors originate from an adult who was a healthcare worker with PCR-confirmed SARS-CoV-2 infection or an uninfected control (not recorded which).

This clonotype was recorded at least ten times. V is TRBV29-1 and J is TRBJ1-1, with D unclear. The V end was cut by 4 bases, the J end by 0 bases, with 9 bases between. Germline values: CDR1 SQVTM, CDR2 ANQGSEA. The CDR3 has 13 amino acids. This CDR3 is CSVVGRLNTEAFF. The CDR3 nucleotides read TGCAGCGTTGTCGGGAGACTGAACACTGAAGCTTTCTTT.

This clonotype was detected only a few times. The chain is built from TRBV7-9 and TRBJ2-3, with 8 bases aligning to TRBD1. This CDR3 contains 14 residues. The germline V gene encodes CDR1 SEHNR and CDR2 FQNEAQ (reference sequence). V lost 6 bases and J lost 2; bases outside the gene matches: 4. Here the CDR3 DNA reads TGTGCCAGCAGAAGGACAGGGTACACAGATACGCAGTATTTT. Translated, it gives CASRRTGYTDTQYF.

V is TRBV10-3 and J is TRBJ2-1; D might be TRBD1 (6 bases). CDR3 length: 12 residues. The V gene lost 3 bases and the J gene lost 12 bases, with 12 bases spanning the gap. Germline loops: CDR1 ENHRY, CDR2 SYGVKD. The CDR3 DNA follows: TGTGCCATCAGTGATGGGGGCCTGATGCAGTTCTTC. Translation gives CAISDGGLMQFF.

This clonotype was seen a handful of times. This chain connects TRBV7-9 to TRBJ2-3, with a possible D match to TRBD2 (6 bases). V gave up 1 base and J gave up 4 bases, with 12 bases separating them. CDR1 and CDR2 (germline): SEHNR, FQNEAQ (reference sequence). The CDR3 has 15 amino acids. The CDR3 here is CASSLDGSWADTQYF. In DNA form, the CDR3 reads TGTGCCAGCAGCTTAGACGGGAGTTGGGCAGATACGCAGTATTTT.

The chain couples TRBV12-3 or TRBV12-4 to TRBJ1-3; D not resolved. The CDR3 length is 13 residues. Trimming stripped 3 bases from V and 1 base from J, with 4 bases between. CDR3 region: CASSFTSGNTIYF. CDR3 coding DNA: TGTGCCAGCAGTTTCACTTCTGGAAACACCATATATTTT.

The CDR3 loop is CASSQEGAGVFNEQFF. The CDR3 DNA sequence: TGCGCCAGCAGCCAAGAAGGAGCGGGAGTTTTCAATGAGCAGTTCTTC. V and J are TRBV4-1 and TRBJ2-1; TRBD2 matches at 8 bases. CDR1 and CDR2 from the germline V gene are MGHRA and YSYEKL. The CDR3 contains 16 residues. Unmatched junction bases numbered 7, after V lost 0 bases and J lost 6 bases.

This clonotype appeared a few times. V usage is TRBV6-5 and J usage is TRBJ2-2; D is tentatively TRBD1 or TRBD2 (5 bases each). Trimming removed 0 bases from V and 7 bases from J, with 9 bases in between. CDR1 and CDR2 (germline): MNHEY, SVGAGI. There are 14 residues in the CDR3. CDR3 loop: CASSYSSGRGELFF. CDR3 in DNA: TGTGCCAGCAGTTACTCGTCGGGACGCGGGGAGCTGTTTTTT.

The rearrangement links TRBV29-1 to TRBJ2-7, with D tentatively TRBD1 or TRBD2 (5 bases each). The CDR3 totals 14 residues. CDR1 SQVTM and CDR2 ANQGSEA come from the germline V gene. Trimming cost V 6 bases and J 4 bases, with 19 bases left between them. CDR3 amino acids: CSVPGEGSIYEQYF. DNA of the CDR3: TGCAGCGTCCCTGGAGAGGGGTCAATTTACGAGCAGTACTTC.

This clonotype has just a few counts. The chain combines TRBV7-3 with TRBJ2-5; TRBD2 agrees at 10 bases. The CDR3 has 16 residues. The V gene's germline CDR1 is SGHTA and CDR2 FQGTGA. V shed 1 base, J shed 5 bases, and the junction held 7 bases outside the gene matches. CDR3 sequence reads: CASSLSGSGGMETQYF. For the CDR3, the DNA is TGTGCCAGCAGCTTAAGTGGTAGCGGGGGGATGGAGACCCAGTACTTC.

The sample holds many counts of this clonotype. J is TRBJ2-5 and V is TRBV7-9; TRBD1 matches at 9 bases. The V gene end was trimmed by 5 bases and the J gene end by 5 bases; junction bases not matched to a gene: 9. Germline CDR1 reads SEHNR; CDR2 reads FQNEAQ (reference sequence). CDR3 size: 15 residues. The CDR3 DNA reads as TGTGCCAGCAGCGCGAACAGGGGGCGCGGTGAGACCCAGTACTTC. Its translation: CASSANRGRGETQYF.

This sequence joins TRBV7-7 and TRBJ2-7; TRBD1 might be the D (7 bases). V was shortened by 2 bases and J by 6 bases, with 14 bases between the two germline ends. The CDR3 sequence is 14 residues long. The germline V gene encodes CDR1 SSHAT and CDR2 FNYEAQ (reference sequence). The CDR3 region has the DNA TGTGCCAGCAGCTTAATACAGCAGGGGGGCGAGCAGTACTTC. Its protein product is CASSLIQQGGEQYF.

The V gene is TRBV24-1, the J gene TRBJ1-1, with D perhaps TRBD1 (5 bases). The CDR3 runs to 12 residues. The V gene's germline CDR1 is KGHDR and CDR2 SFDVKD. V lost 7 bases, J lost 4 bases, and 9 bases lay in between. Here the CDR3 DNA reads TGTGCCACCAGCCAGGGAGCCACTGAAGCTTTCTTT. This translates into CATSQGATEAFF.

This clonotype was found a few times. This chain joins TRBV13 and TRBJ2-3; D may match TRBD1 or TRBD2 (6 bases each). CDR1 and CDR2 from the germline V gene are PRHDT and FYEKMQ (reference sequence). This CDR3 is 14 amino acids long. Trimming stripped 6 bases from V and 4 bases from J, with 14 bases between. CDR3 nucleotide sequence: TGTGCCAGCAGGTCTCCCCGGGGGCCAGATACGCAGTATTTT. Its protein is CASRSPRGPDTQYF.

The CDR3 coding sequence is TGCAGCGTTCGAACAGGGCGCACAGATACGCAGTATTTT. It translates to CSVRTGRTDTQYF. The chain couples TRBV29-1 to TRBJ2-3; D is possibly TRBD1 (6 bases). The germline V gene has CDR1 SQVTM and CDR2 ANQGSEA. This CDR3 has 13 amino acids. Trimming removed 5 bases at V and 1 base at J, with 10 bases between.

This clonotype was seen a handful of times. The chain employs TRBV24-1 and TRBJ2-5, with TRBD2 matching over 7 bases. In germline, CDR1 is KGHDR, CDR2 SFDVKD. With 2 bases clipped from V and 5 bases from J, the junction kept 13 bases outside the gene matches. CDR3 size: 17 residues. CDR3 region: CATSDWGGDPSLETQYF. CDR3 sequence (DNA): TGTGCCACCAGTGATTGGGGGGGGGACCCGAGCTTGGAGACCCAGTACTTC.

This clonotype was seen a few times. V gene TRBV14 combines with J gene TRBJ2-2, with no clear D. CDR1 is SGHDN and CDR2 is FVKESK in the germline V gene. The CDR3 length is 14 residues. Between the trimmed V and J ends, which lost 2 bases and 4 bases, there was a span of 8 bases. CDR3 DNA: TGTGCCAGCAGCCAAAGCGCCCTCACCGGGGAGCTGTTTTTT. Translated, it gives CASSQSALTGELFF.

In its sample, this clonotype was seen many times. V gene TRBV21-1 combines with J gene TRBJ2-1; the table names TRBD1, a call not compared with the DNA. TRBV21-1 is tagged as a pseudogene. The CDR3 is made up of 14 amino acids. CDR3 sequence: CASSNLTPHNEQFF. The CDR3 bases are TGTGCCAGCAGCAATCTGACCCCTCACAATGAGCAGTTCTTC.

This clonotype came up a few times. This chain links TRBV18 with TRBJ1-6; the D gene is possibly TRBD1 (6 bases). In germline, CDR1 is KGHSH, CDR2 LQKENI. V lost 2 bases, J lost 8 bases, and 19 bases lay in between. CDR3 length: 17 residues. CDR3 DNA sequence: TGTGCCAGCTCACCAGTCAAGCGGGGGCTGAGGGATTCACCCCTCCACTTT. Translating gives CASSPVKRGLRDSPLHF.